This T cell receptor (beta chain) was found in a study of T cell responses to AZD1222 COVID-19 vaccine. Whole-study results and caveats: At study baseline, merely roughly 6 AZD1222 recipients were seropositive. Among the donors, most were white British and more were female, and clonal diversity was possibly underestimated. Reportedly, nearly half the spike-specific TCRs target unmutated variant regions.

TCRdb's table, derived via immunoSEQ multiplex PCR, lists solely in-frame clones and lacks some. The table has some 63,000 clones, 89% seen once; the top ten hold over 5%. The CDR3 has 14 residues. V was trimmed by 7 bases and J by 7 bases, leaving 16 bases between them. In germline, CDR1 is SGHAT, CDR2 FQNNGV. In its sample, this clone was seen once. Antigen: not known. The clonotype was recovered from an adult who received the AZD1222 COVID-19 vaccine. The chain carries TRBV11-2 and TRBJ1-4; D is ambiguous. The specimen was peripheral blood, collected 28 days after the second AZD1222 dose. The CDR3 reads CASTRTAYPEKLFF. CDR3 DNA sequence: TGTGCCAGCACCAGGACGGCTTACCCTGAAAAACTGTTTTTT.